One sample yielded the 23 T cell receptor beta chains listed below, sequenced in a study of CD8+ T cells in alopecia areata. Regarding treatment: oral pan-JAK inhibitor, 5-10 mg twice daily. cDNA prepared by RNA extraction and subsequent reverse transcription served as the template for sequencing. Sequencing used immunoSEQ multiplex PCR; TCRdb keeps in-frame clones, though not all of them. Among about 210,000 clones listed, less than 75% were seen once. The sample in question was CD4+ T cells sorted from blood, obtained at week 4, from a patient treated with tofacitinib. These receptors were taken from a human donor with alopecia areata.

This clone came up once. V gene TRBV15 combines with J gene TRBJ1-2; no definite D call. There are 13 residues in the CDR3. V gave up 1 base and J gave up 2 bases, with 5 bases separating them. Per germline, CDR1 LNHNV and CDR2 YYDKDF (reference sequence). The CDR3 nucleotides are TGTGCCACCAGCAGAGCCAGAAACTATGGCTACACCTTC. Translated: CATSRARNYGYTF.

This clone was seen many times. The CDR3, as DNA: TGTGCCAGCAGCTTGAAGCCGAACACTGAAGCTTTCTTT. It is translated as CASSLKPNTEAFF. This rearrangement joins TRBV5-5 to TRBJ1-1; D remains ambiguous. The CDR3 runs to 13 residues. CDR1 SGHKS and CDR2 YYEKEE come from the germline V gene (reference sequence). Deletions cut 1 base from V and 1 base from J, with 5 bases between.

The chain links TRBV2 to TRBJ1-2; D may be TRBD1 (5 bases). The germline V and J ends were trimmed by 8 bases and 0 bases, with 19 bases remaining between them. CDR3 length equals 16 residues. The V gene's germline CDR1 is SNHLY and CDR2 FYNNEI. CDR3 loop: CASLNKGSVSNYGYTF. In DNA form, the CDR3 reads TGTGCCAGCTTAAATAAGGGGAGCGTCTCTAACTATGGCTACACCTTC.

The chain links TRBV29-1 to TRBJ2-3; D uncertain. Trimming stripped 0 bases from V and 7 bases from J, with 14 bases between. Germline V gives CDR1 SQVTM, CDR2 ANQGSEA. This CDR3 region has 14 residues. The CDR3 DNA reads as TGCAGCGTTGAAGATCGAGCCAGCCAATATACGCAGTATTTT. This codes for CSVEDRASQYTQYF.

This rearrangement joins TRBV30 to TRBJ2-2; the D gene could be TRBD1 or TRBD2 (5 bases each). This CDR3 has 13 residues. V dropped 4 bases and J dropped 10 bases, with 16 bases sitting between them. Germline V CDR1 and CDR2: GTSNPN, SVGIG (reference sequence). This CDR3 is CAWTGTSSSELFF. The CDR3 nucleotides are TGTGCCTGGACCGGGACCTCTAGCTCGGAGCTGTTTTTT.

V gene TRBV9 combines with J gene TRBJ1-2; D possibly corresponds to TRBD1 (5 bases). The CDR3 extends over 13 amino acids. V lost 10 bases and J 0 bases, leaving 13 bases between the germline ends. CDR1 is SGDLS and CDR2 is YYNGEE in the germline V gene. CDR3 DNA: TGTGCCTCAAAGGGGCCTACTAACTATGGCTACACCTTC. It encodes CASKGPTNYGYTF.

The V gene is TRBV30, the J gene TRBJ2-7; possible D gene TRBD2, 5 bases. Trimming took 4 bases from V and 6 from J, leaving 13 bases between them. The germline gives CDR1 GTSNPN, CDR2 SVGIG (reference sequence). The CDR3 totals 12 residues. CDR3 loop: CAWKADFSEQYF. In DNA, the CDR3 is TGTGCCTGGAAAGCGGATTTCAGCGAGCAGTACTTC.

The CDR3 loop is CSVKGGIYEQYF. The CDR3 DNA reads TGCAGCGTAAAAGGGGGGATCTACGAGCAGTACTTC. The V gene is TRBV29-1, the J gene TRBJ2-7; D tentatively reads TRBD1 or TRBD2 (6 bases each). CDR3 size: 12 residues. Germline V gene data show CDR1 as SQVTM and CDR2 as ANQGSEA. The V gene lost 6 bases and the J gene lost 3 bases, with 12 bases spanning the gap.

V and J are TRBV30 and TRBJ2-7; D is possibly TRBD1 (5 bases). This CDR3 has 13 amino acids. Per germline, CDR1 GTSNPN and CDR2 SVGIG (reference sequence). Trimming removed 2 bases from V and 4 bases from J, with 12 bases in between. The CDR3 protein is CAWSSGRAYEQYF. The CDR3 region has the DNA TGTGCCTGGAGTTCCGGCAGGGCGTACGAGCAGTACTTC.

The CDR3 DNA reads as TGTGCCTGGAGTATACCCGGGACAGGGAATCAGCCCCAGCATTTT. This codes for CAWSIPGTGNQPQHF. The V gene is TRBV30, the J gene TRBJ1-5; TRBD1 matches at 9 bases. The V segment lost 2 bases and the J segment 4 bases; nucleotides outside the gene matches: 6. Germline-derived CDR1 and CDR2 are GTSNPN and SVGIG (reference sequence). The CDR3 is made up of 15 amino acids. The full variable domain, its missing parts supplied by reference TRBV30 and TRBJ1-5, is SQTIHQWPATLVQPVGSPLSLECTVEGTSNPNLYWYRQAAGRGLQLLFYSVGIGQISSEVPQNLSASRPQDRQFILSSKKLLLSDSGFYLCAWSIPGTGNQPQHFGDGTRLSIL.

The rearrangement links TRBV30 to TRBJ1-5, with D possibly matching TRBD1 (6 bases). The CDR3 spans 14 residues. V lost 6 bases to trimming and J lost 3 bases, with 15 bases between them. Germline V gives CDR1 GTSNPN, CDR2 SVGIG (reference sequence). CDR3 DNA: TGTGCCTGCTCCCGGGACACCGTCAATCAGCCCCAGCATTTT. This encodes CACSRDTVNQPQHF.

V and J are TRBV9 and TRBJ2-7; D might be TRBD1 (5 bases). V was pared by 0 bases and J by 1 base, with 8 bases between. Germline CDR1 reads SGDLS; CDR2 reads YYNGEE. The CDR3 is made up of 14 amino acids. The CDR3 DNA sequence: TGTGCCAGCAGCGTAGCTTCAGGGTCCTACGAGCAGTACTTC. It yields the protein CASSVASGSYEQYF.

This sequence joins TRBV29-1 and TRBJ1-2; unclear D gene. The CDR3 consists of 12 residues. Germline CDR1 SQVTM, CDR2 ANQGSEA. V was shortened by 4 bases and J by 4 bases, with 10 bases between the two germline ends. CDR3 region: CSVASIPYGYTF. The CDR3 DNA is TGCAGCGTTGCCAGTATCCCCTATGGCTACACCTTC. Full variable domain (remainder filled in from reference TRBV29-1 and TRBJ1-2): SAVISQKPSRDICQRGTSLTIQCQVDSQVTMMFWYRQQPGQSLTLIATANQGSEATYESGFVIDKFPISRPNLTFSTLTVSNMSPEDSSIYLCSVASIPYGYTFGSGTRLTVV.

This chain joins TRBV7-2 and TRBJ1-2; D is perhaps TRBD1 (5 bases). Trimming pared 4 bases from V and 4 bases from J, leaving 16 bases between. The CDR3 is 15 residues long. Germline V lookup: CDR1 SGHTA, CDR2 FQGNSA. Here the CDR3 DNA reads TGTGCCAGCAGCTCCTACGAGCCCGACAGCTATGGCTACACCTTC. Protein product: CASSSYEPDSYGYTF.

This clone was recorded a few times. The gene calls are TRBV7-2 and TRBJ1-2; unclear D gene. V was trimmed by 5 bases and J by 6 bases, leaving 13 bases between them. This CDR3 contains 13 residues. Per germline, CDR1 SGHTA and CDR2 FQGNSA. CDR3 nucleotides: TGTGCCAGCAGCCCGGACGGTGCTCATGGCTACACCTTC. It yields the protein CASSPDGAHGYTF.

This sequence joins TRBV30 and TRBJ1-6; tentative D call: TRBD1 (6 bases). Per the germline V gene, CDR1 is GTSNPN and CDR2 is SVGIG (reference sequence). There are 15 residues in the CDR3. The V gene lost 2 bases and the J gene lost 9 bases, with 17 bases spanning the gap. The CDR3 region has the DNA TGTGCCTGGAGTCTAGGAGGACAGAGACTTTCACCCCTCCACTTT. It encodes CAWSLGGQRLSPLHF.

This rearrangement joins TRBV29-1 to TRBJ2-2, with 8 bases lining up with TRBD1. Germline V CDR1 and CDR2: SQVTM, ANQGSEA. The ends lost 6 bases at V and 4 bases at J; junction bases unmatched: 10. The CDR3 runs to 15 residues. CDR3 sequence reads: CSVPITGGVTGELFF. The DNA of the CDR3 is TGCAGCGTCCCCATTACAGGGGGTGTCACCGGGGAGCTGTTTTTT.

The chain couples TRBV7-9 to TRBJ1-2, with D maybe TRBD1 (6 bases). Germline assignment: CDR1 SEHNR and CDR2 FQNEAQ (reference sequence). The CDR3 spans 15 residues. V shed 5 bases and J shed 4 bases, with 17 bases lying between them. The CDR3 bases are TGTGCCAGCAGCCCCGGGACACAATATCGCTATGGCTACACCTTC. Protein sequence: CASSPGTQYRYGYTF.

V usage is TRBV4-1 and J usage is TRBJ2-1, with TRBD2 identical over 11 bases. CDR3 length equals 15 residues. Germline V lookup: CDR1 MGHRA, CDR2 YSYEKL. The ends lost 2 bases at V and 5 bases at J; junction bases unmatched: 2. The CDR3 bases are TGCGCCAGCAGCCAATCGGGACTAGCGGACAATGAGCAGTTCTTC. This gives the protein CASSQSGLADNEQFF.

This clone came up a few times. J is TRBJ2-3 and V is TRBV11-2; TRBD1 might be the D (6 bases). V was pared by 3 bases and J by 3 bases, with 7 bases between. Germline V gives CDR1 SGHAT, CDR2 FQNNGV. This CDR3 is 13 amino acids long. DNA of the CDR3: TGTGCCAGCAGCTTCCAGGGGACAGATACGCAGTATTTT. This translates into CASSFQGTDTQYF.

CDR3 amino acids: CASSPGLGTQYF. As DNA, the CDR3 is TGTGCCAGCAGCCCCGGATTGGGGACCCAGTACTTC. This chain links TRBV7-7 with TRBJ2-5; no reliable D call. The V gene lost 5 bases and the J gene lost 7 bases, with 11 bases spanning the gap. The CDR3 runs to 12 residues. Looked up from germline, CDR1 is SSHAT and CDR2 is FNYEAQ (reference sequence). The whole variable domain, remainder taken from reference TRBV7-7 and TRBJ2-5, is GAGVSQSPRYKVTKRGQDVTLRCDPISSHATLYWYQQALGQGPEFLTYFNYEAQPDKSGLPSDRFSAERPEGSISTLTIQRTEQRDSAMYRCASSPGLGTQYFGPGTRLLVL.

The chain combines TRBV5-6 with TRBJ1-1, with D possibly TRBD1 on 6 matching bases. This CDR3 is built from 15 residues. Trimming stripped 3 bases from V and 5 bases from J, with 17 bases between. Germline V gives CDR1 SGHDT, CDR2 YYEEEE. In DNA, the CDR3 is TGTGCCAGCAGCTCGGGAACAGGGATAGCGACTGAAGCTTTCTTT. Translating gives CASSSGTGIATEAFF.

The table lists this clone with a few counts. This chain joins TRBV2 and TRBJ1-1; D is uncertain. This CDR3 region has 13 residues. Germline CDR1 is SNHLY and CDR2 is FYNNEI. V was trimmed by 3 bases and J by 5 bases, leaving 10 bases between them. This chain's CDR3 is CASSDNRETEAFF. As DNA, the CDR3 is TGTGCCAGCAGTGATAATAGGGAGACTGAAGCTTTCTTT.